Each of the 17 T cell receptor beta chains below was sequenced from the same sample in a study of blood T cell repertoires in COVID-19. Measured with immunoSEQ multiplex PCR; TCRdb has only the in-frame clones, and not every one. The sample carries approximately 200,000 clones, 75% to 90% recorded once. Specimen: peripheral blood. These receptors were taken from a man younger than 45 with COVID-19, enrolled during active disease.

The rearrangement uses TRBV4-1 and TRBJ1-1, with D possibly matching TRBD1 (6 bases). CDR1 is MGHRA, CDR2 YSYEKL, per germline. The CDR3 totals 14 residues. V lost 3 bases and J lost 6, with 14 bases in between. The CDR3 DNA sequence: TGCGCCAGCAGCCAGGCAACAGGGAGGGCTGAAGCTTTCTTT. The encoded protein is CASSQATGRAEAFF.

This chain links TRBV10-2 with TRBJ1-6, with 8 nucleotides matching TRBD1. Germline CDR1 WSHSY, CDR2 SAAADI. The V gene end was trimmed by 6 bases and the J gene end by 5 bases; junction bases not matched to a gene: 6. The CDR3 length is 15 residues. The CDR3 protein is CASSLGQGHNSPLHF. CDR3 nucleotides: TGCGCCAGCAGCCTAGGACAGGGACATAATTCACCCCTCCACTTT.

The J gene is TRBJ2-7, the V gene TRBV7-9; 9 nucleotides match TRBD1. Germline trimming cut 1 base from V and 1 base from J; bases unmatched to any gene: 8. CDR1 is SEHNR, CDR2 FQNEAQ, per germline (reference sequence). The CDR3 has 17 amino acids. Written as DNA, the CDR3 is TGTGCCAGCAGCTTAGGGACAGGGGTGGTAGTTTCCTACGAGCAGTACTTC. Its translation is CASSLGTGVVVSYEQYF.

J is TRBJ2-2 and V is TRBV19; D is perhaps TRBD1 (6 bases). The CDR3 runs to 15 residues. V shed 5 bases and J shed 1 base, with 11 bases lying between them. The germline V gene has CDR1 LNHDA and CDR2 SQIVND (reference sequence). The CDR3 spells CASSPRTENTGELFF. The CDR3 bases are TGTGCCAGTAGTCCCCGGACAGAGAACACCGGGGAGCTGTTTTTT.

The V and J genes are TRBV3-1 (or the pseudogene TRBV3-2) and TRBJ1-6; TRBD1 agrees at 7 bases. Germline loops: CDR1 LGHDT, CDR2 YNNKEL (reference sequence). CDR3 length: 15 amino acids. Trimming cost V 2 bases and J 7 bases; bases outside gene matches: 5. CDR3 amino acids: CASSQITGENSPLHF. CDR3 nucleotides: TGTGCCAGCAGCCAAATAACAGGGGAAAATTCACCCCTCCACTTT.

V usage is TRBV6-5 and J usage is TRBJ1-6; D might be TRBD1 (6 bases). CDR1 and CDR2 from the germline V gene are MNHEY and SVGAGI. The V and J ends lost 4 bases and 7 bases respectively, with 11 bases between them. The CDR3 runs 14 residues. The CDR3 is CASSSDRGNSPLHF. For the CDR3, the DNA is TGTGCCAGCAGTTCGGACAGAGGAAATTCACCCCTCCACTTT.

The rearrangement joins TRBV19 to TRBJ1-1; TRBD1 matches at 8 bases. The V gene's germline CDR1 is LNHDA and CDR2 SQIVND (reference sequence). This CDR3 spans 14 amino acids. V lost 10 bases to trimming and J lost 3 bases; unmatched junction nucleotides: 10. The CDR3 here is CATNRGGFYTEAFF. The CDR3 DNA sequence: TGTGCCACCAACAGGGGGGGGTTTTACACTGAAGCTTTCTTT.

This clone has only one observation. The J gene is TRBJ1-3, the V gene TRBV19, with D maybe TRBD1 (5 bases). The CDR3 length is 15 residues. The ends were cut back, 7 bases at V and 5 bases at J, with 18 bases in the middle. Germline CDR1 is LNHDA and CDR2 is SQIVND (reference sequence). The CDR3 DNA reads TGTGCCAGTACGCTTGGGGGGAATAAGAGAAACACCATATATTTT. Translated: CASTLGGNKRNTIYF.

The CDR3 bases are TGTGCCAGCAGCTTAGTGGGCAGCGGAGTGATGTATGGCTACACCTTC. Its protein is CASSLVGSGVMYGYTF. This chain uses TRBV7-9 with TRBJ1-2, with D hard to call. Trimming removed 1 base at V and 5 bases at J, with 17 bases between. The CDR3 contains 16 residues. CDR1 is SEHNR and CDR2 is FQNEAQ in the germline V gene (reference sequence).

This clone is a singleton in its sample. The V call is TRBV4-2, the J call TRBJ2-2; TRBD1 matches at 8 bases. Germline V CDR1 and CDR2: LGHNA, YNFKEQ. The CDR3 runs 16 residues. V gave up 0 bases and J gave up 5 bases; unmatched junction bases: 5. The DNA of the CDR3 is TGTGCCAGCAGCCAAGATCTAACAGGGGGGACCGGGGAGCTGTTTTTT. It yields the protein CASSQDLTGGTGELFF.

This clone was seen only once. This sample also contains other DNA sequences that code for the same CDR3. CDR3 DNA sequence: TGTGCCAGCAGCTTAGGCGGACAGGGGGGGTACGAGCAGTACTTC. This sequence encodes CASSLGGQGGYEQYF. The J gene is TRBJ2-7, the V gene TRBV11-3; 10 positions agree with TRBD1. The junction had 4 bases not matched to a gene; V was cut back by 1 base and J by 4 bases. Germline CDR1 SGHNT, CDR2 YENEEA. The CDR3 is 15 amino acids.

This chain links TRBV6-5 with TRBJ1-1; D is unresolved. CDR3 length: 14 amino acids. The V end was cut by 2 bases, the J end by 2 bases, with 9 bases between. Germline V lookup: CDR1 MNHEY, CDR2 SVGAGI. CDR3 amino acids: CASSYRALNTEAFF. DNA for the CDR3: TGTGCCAGCAGTTACCGAGCATTAAACACTGAAGCTTTCTTT.

The chain is built from TRBV5-4 and TRBJ2-2; D might be TRBD2 (5 bases). V was pared by 3 bases and J by 0 bases, with 9 bases between. Germline V lookup: CDR1 SGHNT, CDR2 YYREEE (reference sequence). This CDR3 contains 15 residues. In DNA form, the CDR3 reads TGTGCCAGCAGCTCGAAGAGGGCGAACACCGGGGAGCTGTTTTTT. This encodes CASSSKRANTGELFF.

V and J are TRBV9 and TRBJ2-2; D is unresolved. The V end lost 2 bases, the J end lost 0 bases, and 8 bases lay between the germline ends. The CDR3 is made up of 15 amino acids. The germline CDR1 and CDR2 sequences are SGDLS and YYNGEE. CDR3 bases: TGTGCCAGCAGCGTTTCGACAACGAACACCGGGGAGCTGTTTTTT. Translated: CASSVSTTNTGELFF. Based on the CDR3 plus reference TRBV9 and TRBJ2-2, the full variable domain is DSGVTQTPKHLITATGQRVTLRCSPRSGDLSVYWYQQSLDQGLQFLIQYYNGEERAKGNILERFSAQQFPDLHSELNLSSLELGDSALYFCASSVSTTNTGELFFGEGSRLTVL.

The rearrangement joins TRBV11-2 to TRBJ2-3, with TRBD2 matching 16 bases. Germline V gives CDR1 SGHAT, CDR2 FQNNGV. The CDR3 spans 17 residues. The J segment lost 2 bases and the V segment lost 4 bases, leaving 3 bases of the junction unmatched. As DNA, the CDR3 is TGTGCCAGCAGCTCGGGACTAGCGGGAGGGATCACAGATACGCAGTATTTT. This gives the protein CASSSGLAGGITDTQYF. Together with reference TRBV11-2 and TRBJ2-3, the CDR3 gives the full variable domain: EAGVAQSPRYKIIEKRQSVAFWCNPISGHATLYWYQQILGQGPKLLIQFQNNGVVDDSQLPKDRFSAERLKGVDSTLKIQPAKLEDSAVYLCASSSGLAGGITDTQYFGPGTRLTVL.

CDR3 region: CASSSSYSVYLPDTQYF. The CDR3 DNA reads TGTGCCAGTAGTTCGTCTTATAGCGTATACCTTCCAGATACGCAGTATTTT. The J gene is TRBJ2-3, the V gene TRBV19; a weak D match, TRBD2 (5 bases). The V gene's germline CDR1 is LNHDA and CDR2 SQIVND (reference sequence). V gave up 5 bases and J gave up 4 bases, with 22 bases separating them. The CDR3 runs 17 residues.

V gene TRBV19 combines with J gene TRBJ2-7; D perhaps matches TRBD1 (6 bases). Trimming cost V 4 bases and J 6 bases, with 16 bases left between them. The CDR3 covers 14 residues. Germline V gives CDR1 LNHDA, CDR2 SQIVND (reference sequence). The CDR3 region is CASSTWGLDSEQYF. The CDR3 DNA follows: TGTGCCAGTAGTACGTGGGGCTTGGACAGCGAGCAGTACTTC.